The 10 T cell receptor beta chains below were found in one sample sequenced in a study of CD8+ T cells in alopecia areata. Extracted RNA was reverse transcribed, and the resulting cDNA served as sequencing template. Measured with immunoSEQ multiplex PCR; TCRdb has only the in-frame clones, and not every one. This table has nearly 95,000 clones, about 70% appearing once. The treatment is: oral pan-JAK inhibitor, 5-10 mg twice daily. Sample: CD8+ T cells sorted from blood, taken at week 44, from a patient treated with tofacitinib. The origin of the receptors is a human donor with alopecia areata.

The chain combines TRBV7-9 with TRBJ1-2, with 7 nucleotides matching TRBD1. Germline CDR1 and CDR2: SEHNR and FQNEAQ (reference sequence). V shed 3 bases and J 5 bases; nucleotides not matched to a gene: 12. CDR3 length: 16 amino acids. CDR3 bases: TGTGCCAGCAGCTTCGGAGAAGGACAGGACCCTTATGGCTACACCTTC. As protein: CASSFGEGQDPYGYTF.

This chain joins TRBV2 and TRBJ2-1; D is undetermined. The CDR3 sequence is 11 residues long. Trimming took 7 bases from V and 5 from J, leaving 6 bases between them. CDR1 and CDR2 (germline): SNHLY, FYNNEI. The DNA of the CDR3 is TGTGCCAGCACGTACGACAATGAGCAGTTCTTC. It is translated as CASTYDNEQFF.

This chain uses TRBV5-1 with TRBJ2-7, with D perhaps assigned TRBD1 or TRBD2 (5 bases each). This CDR3 has 15 residues. Germline V gene data show CDR1 as SGHRS and CDR2 as YFSETQ. V gave up 0 bases and J gave up 2 bases, with 12 bases separating them. This CDR3 is CASSLVQGATYEQYF. DNA of the CDR3: TGCGCCAGCAGCTTGGTCCAGGGAGCGACCTACGAGCAGTACTTC.

The J gene is TRBJ1-1, the V gene TRBV5-8; a possible D gene is TRBD1 (5 bases). With 5 bases removed from V and 0 bases from J, the gap between germline ends came to 14 bases. Germline assignment: CDR1 SGHTS and CDR2 YDEGEE. The CDR3 spans 15 residues. CDR3 sequence: CASRSSRGVNTEAFF. CDR3 sequence (DNA): TGTGCCAGCAGGTCCTCAAGGGGTGTGAACACTGAAGCTTTCTTT. The full variable domain, rest sourced from reference TRBV5-8 and TRBJ1-1, is EAGVTQSPTHLIKTRGQQATLRCSPISGHTSVYWYQQALGLGLQFLLWYDEGEERNRGNFPPRFSGRQFPNYSSELNVNALELEDSALYLCASRSSRGVNTEAFFGQGTRLTVV.

V gene TRBV19 combines with J gene TRBJ1-1; a weak D match, TRBD1 (5 bases). CDR1 and CDR2 from the germline V gene are LNHDA and SQIVND (reference sequence). Trimming shortened V by 3 bases and J by 3 bases, and 11 bases separated the two germline ends. This CDR3 contains 14 residues. The CDR3 DNA reads as TGTGCCAGTAGTATGAGGCTGGGGGACACTGAAGCTTTCTTT. This translates into CASSMRLGDTEAFF.

The V call is TRBV19, the J call TRBJ1-1; weak D call: TRBD1 (5 bases). Trimming took off 7 bases at V and 4 bases at J, with 16 bases between the two ends. The CDR3 totals 14 residues. From germline, CDR1 is LNHDA and CDR2 SQIVND (reference sequence). DNA for the CDR3: TGTGCCAGTATCCTGGGAGGGACCGGCACTGAAGCTTTCTTT. Its translation: CASILGGTGTEAFF.

CDR3 sequence reads: CASSQAGTYEQYF. CDR3 sequence (DNA): TGCGCCAGCAGCCAAGCCGGGACCTACGAGCAGTACTTC. The J gene is TRBJ2-7, the V gene TRBV4-3, with a tentative D call TRBD2 (5 bases). The CDR3 has 13 amino acids. Germline lookup yields CDR1 LGHNA and CDR2 YSLEER. V was cut by 1 base and J by 2 bases, with 6 bases left in between.

V usage is TRBV9 and J usage is TRBJ2-3, with a tentative D call TRBD2 (5 bases). Looked up from germline, CDR1 is SGDLS and CDR2 is YYNGEE. This CDR3 has 15 residues. Trimming pared 4 bases from V and 4 bases from J, leaving 16 bases between. CDR3 in amino acids: CASSPLQRAPDTQYF. The DNA of the CDR3 is TGTGCCAGCAGCCCCCTCCAGAGGGCCCCAGATACGCAGTATTTT. Using reference TRBV9 and TRBJ2-3 for the parts outside the CDR3, the full variable domain is DSGVTQTPKHLITATGQRVTLRCSPRSGDLSVYWYQQSLDQGLQFLIQYYNGEERAKGNILERFSAQQFPDLHSELNLSSLELGDSALYFCASSPLQRAPDTQYFGPGTRLTVL.

This clone was recorded a few times. The gene calls are TRBV29-1 and TRBJ2-1; D unclear. V was clipped by 4 bases and J by 8 bases, with 18 bases between them. This CDR3 is built from 14 residues. Germline V gene sequence: CDR1 SQVTM, CDR2 ANQGSEA. CDR3 residues: CSVVAPLLTDEQFF. The CDR3 coding sequence is TGCAGCGTTGTAGCCCCCCTATTGACCGATGAGCAGTTCTTC.

The gene calls are TRBV21-1 and TRBJ2-7; no DNA check was done on the table's D call, TRBD1. TRBV21-1 is deemed a pseudogene. The CDR3 is made up of 15 amino acids. The CDR3 region is CASSRTATGLYEQYF. In DNA, the CDR3 is TGTGCCAGCAGCCGAACGGCGACAGGACTCTACGAGCAGTACTTC.